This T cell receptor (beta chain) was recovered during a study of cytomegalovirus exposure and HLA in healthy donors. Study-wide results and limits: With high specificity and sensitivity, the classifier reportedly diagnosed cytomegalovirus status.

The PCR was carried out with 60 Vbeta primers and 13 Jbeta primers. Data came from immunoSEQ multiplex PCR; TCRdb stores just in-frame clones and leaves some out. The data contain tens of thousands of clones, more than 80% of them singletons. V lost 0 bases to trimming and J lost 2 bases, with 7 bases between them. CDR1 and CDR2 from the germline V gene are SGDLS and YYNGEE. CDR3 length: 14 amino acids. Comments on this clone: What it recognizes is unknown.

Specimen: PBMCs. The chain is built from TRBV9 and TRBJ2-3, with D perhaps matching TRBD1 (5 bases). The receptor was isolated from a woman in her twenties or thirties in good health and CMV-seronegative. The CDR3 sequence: CASSVVGATDTQYF. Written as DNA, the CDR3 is TGTGCCAGCAGCGTAGTAGGGGCCACAGATACGCAGTATTTT.